This TCR beta chain was sequenced during a study of identical twins. General study results and limits: Out-of-frame alpha sequences that twins shared showed excess low generation probability.

Unique molecular identifiers were present on the cDNA, which also gained a universal primer site by template switching. TCRdb reprocessed the 5' RACE reads via MiXCR and lists one record per CDR3 protein. The sample contains hundreds of thousands of distinct CDR3 sequences, 8.6% of which appear only once. From germline, CDR1 is MNHEY and CDR2 SMNVEV (reference sequence). V lost 6 bases, J lost 2 bases, and 11 bases lay in between. The length of the CDR3 is 13 residues. This clonotype was counted a few times. Its antigen is still unknown. These data were also reused for a study on yellow fever vaccine responses in identical twins.

The receptor was isolated from a young woman in good health. V usage is TRBV27 and J usage is TRBJ2-7; D gene uncertain. The sample comprised PBMCs. This CDR3 reads CASSPTMPYEQYF. As DNA, the CDR3 is TGTGCCAGCAGCCCCACAATGCCCTACGAGCAGTACTTC.